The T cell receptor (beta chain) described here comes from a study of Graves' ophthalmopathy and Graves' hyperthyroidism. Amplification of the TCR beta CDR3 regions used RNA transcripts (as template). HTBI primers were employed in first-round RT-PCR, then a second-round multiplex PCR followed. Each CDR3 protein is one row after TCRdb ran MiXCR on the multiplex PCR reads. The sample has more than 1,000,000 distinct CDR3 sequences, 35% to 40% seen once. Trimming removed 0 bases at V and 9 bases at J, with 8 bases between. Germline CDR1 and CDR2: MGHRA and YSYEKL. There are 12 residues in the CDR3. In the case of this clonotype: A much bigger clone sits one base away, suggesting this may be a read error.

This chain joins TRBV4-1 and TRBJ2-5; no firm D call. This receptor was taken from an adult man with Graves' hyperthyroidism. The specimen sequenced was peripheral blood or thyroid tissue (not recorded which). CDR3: CASSQDLGAQYF. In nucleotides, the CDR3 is TGCGCCAGCAGCCAAGATCTTGGGGCCCAGTACTTC.